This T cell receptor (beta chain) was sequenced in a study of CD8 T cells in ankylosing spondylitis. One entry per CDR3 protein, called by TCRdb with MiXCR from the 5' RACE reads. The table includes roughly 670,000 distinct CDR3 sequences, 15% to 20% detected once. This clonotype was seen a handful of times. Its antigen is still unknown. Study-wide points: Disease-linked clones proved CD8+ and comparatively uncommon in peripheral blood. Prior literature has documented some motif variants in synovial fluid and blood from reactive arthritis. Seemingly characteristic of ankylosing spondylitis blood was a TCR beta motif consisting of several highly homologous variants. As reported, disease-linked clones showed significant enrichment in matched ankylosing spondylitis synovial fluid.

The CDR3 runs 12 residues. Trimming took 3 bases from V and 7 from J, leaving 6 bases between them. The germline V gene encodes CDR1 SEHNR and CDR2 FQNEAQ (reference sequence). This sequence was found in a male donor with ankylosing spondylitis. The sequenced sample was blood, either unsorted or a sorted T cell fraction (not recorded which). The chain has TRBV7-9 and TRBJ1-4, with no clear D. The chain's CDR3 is CASSFTFEKLFF. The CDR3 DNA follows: TGTGCCAGCAGCTTTACCTTTGAAAAACTGTTTTTT.